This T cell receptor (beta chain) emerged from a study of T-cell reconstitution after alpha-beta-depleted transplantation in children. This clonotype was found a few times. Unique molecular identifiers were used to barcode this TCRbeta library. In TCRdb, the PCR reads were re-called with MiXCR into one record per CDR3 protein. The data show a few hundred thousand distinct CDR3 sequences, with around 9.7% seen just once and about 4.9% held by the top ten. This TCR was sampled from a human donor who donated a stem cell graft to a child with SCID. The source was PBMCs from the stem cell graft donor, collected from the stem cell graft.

CDR3 protein: CASSSDRVTGELFF. The CDR3 nucleotides are TGTGCCAGCAGCTCGGACAGGGTGACCGGGGAGCTGTTTTTT. V gene TRBV7-7 combines with J gene TRBJ2-2; 8 nucleotides match TRBD1. This CDR3 comprises 14 residues. Germline CDR1 reads SSHAT; CDR2 reads FNYEAQ (reference sequence). V dropped 4 bases and J dropped 5; count of bases not matched to a gene: 3. Full variable domain (missing parts from reference TRBV7-7 and TRBJ2-2): GAGVSQSPRYKVTKRGQDVTLRCDPISSHATLYWYQQALGQGPEFLTYFNYEAQPDKSGLPSDRFSAERPEGSISTLTIQRTEQRDSAMYRCASSSDRVTGELFFGEGSRLTVL.